This TCR beta chain was observed in a study of blood T cell repertoires in COVID-19. Background on the study: The United States, Italy and Spain were the sources of the acute and convalescent COVID-19 samples.

The V gene's germline CDR1 is MNHEY and CDR2 SMNVEV (reference sequence). The CDR3 runs 14 residues. Trimming at V came to 6 bases and at J to 8 bases, leaving 8 bases not matched to a gene. Per the original methods: The authors estimated nucleated cell counts from reference gene primer amplification. Measured with immunoSEQ multiplex PCR; TCRdb has only the in-frame clones, and not every one. V, J and clone size reflect that table, while D and trimming were determined from the DNA. Of about 110,000 clones listed, under 85% are singletons. The J gene is TRBJ1-2, the V gene TRBV27, with 11 bases that match TRBD1. The source is a woman aged 70 to 79 with acute or convalescent COVID-19. The source material was peripheral blood. The chain's CDR3 is CASSPDRDRGGYTF. CDR3 DNA: TGTGCCAGCAGCCCTGACCGGGACAGGGGGGGCTACACCTTC.